The rows below give T cell receptor beta chains drawn from one sample of a study of beta chain features in type 1 diabetes. The method was immunoSEQ multiplex PCR; TCRdb's version includes in-frame clones alone and lacks a portion of them. There are around 710,000 clones in the sample; over 10% occur only once, and roughly 0.11% lies in the top ten. The sample comprised naive CD4+ T cells from blood. The source of these receptors is a man aged 30 to 39 with type 1 diabetes. CDR3s leave out the opening cysteine and the closing phenylalanine or tryptophan. The D gene is left open where the match is weak.

v_call	j_call	d_call	cdr3_aa
TRBV7-9	TRBJ2-3	NA	ASSLSTPPRTHRNTQY
TRBV5-6	TRBJ2-6	NA	ASSRPPGSERGGANVLT
TRBV9	TRBJ2-7	TRBD1	ASSGQGAREQY
TRBV28	TRBJ1-5	NA	ASRRQVNQPQH
TRBV9	TRBJ2-5	TRBD2	ASSVTGGPGETQY
TRBV11-2	TRBJ1-6	NA	ASSSQLGNSPLH
TRBV9	TRBJ1-3	NA	ASSARLTAISGNTIY
TRBV18	TRBJ1-4	NA	ASSPPVTATNEKLF
TRBV11-1	TRBJ1-3	NA	ASSLGASSGNTIY
TRBV21-1	TRBJ2-1	NA	ASIPGQHNNEQF
TRBV7-9	TRBJ2-7	TRBD1	ASSTGTGVHEQY
TRBV5-1	TRBJ2-6	NA	ASSLTRWTPSSGANVLT
TRBV10-3	TRBJ2-5	NA	AISEGSEETQY
TRBV4-3	TRBJ2-2	NA	ASSQESGSRTGELF
TRBV9	TRBJ2-5	TRBD1	ASSVVETGSRATQY
TRBV30	TRBJ2-3	TRBD2	AWSDPRTSGTDTQY
TRBV25-1	TRBJ1-2	TRBD1	ASSGGTGSGYT
TRBV2	TRBJ1-1	TRBD1	ASSGTGRNTEAF
TRBV7-6	TRBJ2-1	TRBD2	ASSLARAGEQF
TRBV5-4	TRBJ2-5	NA	ASSSSGIETQY
TRBV7-9	TRBJ2-7	NA	ASSITGTYEQY
TRBV2	TRBJ2-5	TRBD2	ATGLAGETQY
TRBV5-1	TRBJ2-7	NA	ASSPTLPGAYEQY
TRBV7-9	NA	NA	ASSLSFLSYEQY
TRBV18	TRBJ1-6	NA	ASSLATVDNSPLH
TRBV7-7	TRBJ2-3	NA	ASSLAPGDTDTQY
TRBV4-1	TRBJ1-1	NA	ASSQEGGRDTEAF
TRBV28	TRBJ1-5	NA	ASSLVGPGNQPQH
TRBV2	TRBJ2-3	NA	ASRRRGDYTDTQY
TRBV7-2	TRBJ2-6	TRBD1	ASSAGTGAGANVLT
TRBV7-8	TRBJ2-1	NA	ASSLEGRMSYNEQF
TRBV19	TRBJ2-1	TRBD2	ASSIISGGARNEQF
TRBV29-1	TRBJ2-7	NA	SVEDRQTYEQY
TRBV14	TRBJ1-2	TRBD1	ASIQGSCGYT
TRBV9	TRBJ2-5	NA	ASSPSPRTDQETQY
TRBV11-2	TRBJ2-5	TRBD2	ASSLPTSGRFQETQY
TRBV5-1	TRBJ2-3	TRBD2	ASSLQAGGNTDTQY
TRBV25-1	TRBJ1-6	NA	ASSGQLEISPLH
TRBV27	TRBJ1-2	NA	ASSPTLGANYGYT
TRBV11-2	TRBJ2-1	NA	ASSRRLDGEQF
TRBV4-3	TRBJ1-5	NA	ASSHGVGNQPQH
TRBV7-2	TRBJ2-2	NA	ASSPPGFGELF
TRBV7-2	TRBJ1-4	NA	ASSTRVMAREKLF
TRBV18	TRBJ1-1	NA	ASSPTDTWTEAF
TRBV30	TRBJ2-4	TRBD2	AWSFGTSGVKNIQY
TRBV29-1	TRBJ1-1	TRBD1	SAVGTGDTEAF
TRBV11-2	TRBJ2-1	NA	ASSLDLGSYNEQF
TRBV18	TRBJ2-4	TRBD1	ASSTGTGGLMDIQY